The 31 T cell receptor beta chains reported below all come from one sample, sequenced in a study of T cell repertoires and leukemia-associated antigens. Via MiXCR, TCRdb re-called the 5' RACE reads, giving one row per CDR3 protein. The sample records about 11,000 distinct CDR3 sequences, 40% to 45% being singletons. The antigens of these receptors remain unknown. The specimen sequenced was CD3+ T cells sorted from blood and cultured. The receptors originated from a female donor in good health.

This CDR3 is CASSQRVPGVNYEQYF. The CDR3 DNA follows: TGCGCCAGCAGCCAGAGGGTCCCCGGTGTAAACTACGAGCAGTACTTC. The V call is TRBV4-1, the J call TRBJ2-7; TRBD2 might be the D (5 bases). The ends were cut back, 3 bases at V and 3 bases at J, with 18 bases in the middle. Looked up from germline, CDR1 is MGHRA and CDR2 is YSYEKL. The CDR3 is made up of 16 amino acids.

This clonotype has at least ten counts. The rearrangement uses TRBV5-4 and TRBJ2-2; possibly TRBD2 for D (7 bases). The CDR3 loop spans 15 amino acids. Trimming removed 4 bases from V and 4 bases from J, with 14 bases in between. Germline V gives CDR1 SGHNT, CDR2 YYREEE (reference sequence). This CDR3 reads CASSLGGLSTGELFF. The CDR3 DNA sequence: TGTGCCAGCAGCCTCGGGGGGCTGAGCACCGGGGAGCTGTTTTTT.

This clonotype came up once. The CDR3 DNA is TGTGCCAGTAGTACGGGGACTAGCGGTGAGCAGTACTTC. It encodes CASSTGTSGEQYF. This rearrangement joins TRBV19 to TRBJ2-7; 11 bases are shared with TRBD2. V dropped 4 bases and J dropped 7; count of bases not matched to a gene: 3. Germline V gene sequence: CDR1 LNHDA, CDR2 SQIVND (reference sequence). The CDR3 has 13 residues.

This clonotype was detected many times. The genes are TRBV7-9 and TRBJ2-5; D unresolved. CDR1 and CDR2 (germline): SEHNR, FQNEAQ (reference sequence). This CDR3 has 15 residues. V lost 1 base, J lost 2 bases, and 11 bases lay in between. CDR3 nucleotides: TGTGCCAGCAGCTTAGACGCACAATATCAAGAGACCCAGTACTTC. Its translation is CASSLDAQYQETQYF.

This chain links TRBV5-1 with TRBJ2-1; 8 nucleotides match TRBD2. Germline V gene lookup returns CDR1 SGHRS and CDR2 YFSETQ. With V trimmed by 1 base and J by 4 bases, 10 bases remained unmatched. The CDR3 is made up of 17 amino acids. Written as DNA, the CDR3 is TGCGCCAGCAGCTTGTCACCGAAGCGGGAGTATTACAATGAGCAGTTCTTC. This translates into CASSLSPKREYYNEQFF.

The chain is built from TRBV28 and TRBJ2-3; no definite D call. V dropped 6 bases and J dropped 1 base, with 26 bases sitting between them. The CDR3 totals 19 residues. The germline gives CDR1 MDHEN, CDR2 SYDVKM. The CDR3 coding sequence is TGTGCCAGCAGACCAATTAATGTTCTAGGCCCTTTAGGCACAGATACGCAGTATTTT. Translating gives CASRPINVLGPLGTDTQYF.

This clonotype was counted a few times. The chain couples TRBV7-9 to TRBJ2-5, with D hard to call. Trimming left V 2 bases short and J 4 bases short, with 2 bases between. From germline, CDR1 is SEHNR and CDR2 FQNEAQ (reference sequence). The CDR3 has 11 residues. The DNA for the CDR3 is TGTGCCAGCAGCTTATTAGAGACCCAGTACTTC. Protein sequence: CASSLLETQYF.

The chain employs TRBV5-1 and TRBJ2-7, with D unresolved. The V and J ends lost 1 base and 4 bases respectively, with 12 bases between them. Germline V CDR1 and CDR2: SGHRS, YFSETQ. This CDR3 comprises 14 residues. The CDR3 sequence is CASSLHATAYEQYF. The CDR3 nucleotides read TGCGCCAGCAGCTTGCACGCAACAGCATACGAGCAGTACTTC.

This clonotype was seen repeatedly, ten times or more. The chain joins TRBV18 to TRBJ2-7, with D tentatively TRBD1 or TRBD2 (5 bases each). The germline CDR1 and CDR2 sequences are KGHSH and LQKENI. The CDR3 is 14 amino acids. With 2 bases removed from V and 4 bases from J, the gap between germline ends came to 12 bases. The CDR3 nucleotides are TGTGCCAGCTCACCATCTCCAGGGACGTACGAGCAGTACTTC. Translating gives CASSPSPGTYEQYF.

The rearrangement links TRBV2 to TRBJ1-5; D call uncertain. The germline V gene encodes CDR1 SNHLY and CDR2 FYNNEI. Trimming took off 3 bases at V and 0 bases at J, with 9 bases between the two ends. There are 15 residues in the CDR3. The CDR3 DNA reads TGTGCCAGCAGTGAGGAAACGGCTAGCAATCAGCCCCAGCATTTT. It translates to CASSEETASNQPQHF.

This CDR3 reads CASSFRDTEAFF. For the CDR3, the DNA is TGCGCCAGCAGCTTCCGTGACACTGAAGCTTTCTTT. The chain uses TRBV5-1 and TRBJ1-1; the D is unclear. V lost 2 bases to trimming and J lost 3 bases, with 5 bases between them. This CDR3 region has 12 residues. Germline V lookup: CDR1 SGHRS, CDR2 YFSETQ.

The chain uses TRBV2 and TRBJ1-6; D is unresolved. The CDR3 covers 15 residues. The V end lost 4 bases, the J end lost 7 bases, and 14 bases lay between the germline ends. Germline-derived CDR1 and CDR2 are SNHLY and FYNNEI. DNA for the CDR3: TGTGCCAGCAGTGTCGTAGGGCACAACAATTCACCCCTCCACTTT. Translated, it gives CASSVVGHNNSPLHF. The full variable domain, its missing parts supplied by reference TRBV2 and TRBJ1-6, is EPEVTQTPSHQVTQMGQEVILRCVPISNHLYFYWYRQILGQKVEFLVSFYNNEISEKSEIFDDQFSVERPDGSNFTLKIRSTKLEDSAMYFCASSVVGHNNSPLHFGNGTRLTVT.

This clonotype is medium-sized (0.01 to 0.1%). This chain joins TRBV4-2 and TRBJ1-1; D remains ambiguous. The CDR3 spans 15 residues. V lost 1 base, J lost 3 bases, and 12 bases lay in between. Germline lookup yields CDR1 LGHNA and CDR2 YNFKEQ. DNA of the CDR3: TGTGCCAGCAGCCAAGCTGACACTGGTTACACTGAAGCTTTCTTT. Its translation: CASSQADTGYTEAFF.

The gene calls are TRBV7-3 and TRBJ2-3; 11 nucleotides match TRBD2. Looked up from germline, CDR1 is SGHTA and CDR2 is FQGTGA. Trimming cost V 5 bases and J 3 bases; bases outside gene matches: 7. The CDR3 spans 16 residues. The CDR3 nucleotides are TGTGCCAGCAGCGGGGGACTAGCGGCCGAAACAGATACGCAGTATTTT. This gives the protein CASSGGLAAETDTQYF. The full variable domain, in which reference TRBV7-3 and TRBJ2-3 provide the parts outside the CDR3, is GAGVSQTPSNKVTEKGKYVELRCDPISGHTALYWYRQSLGQGPEFLIYFQGTGAADDSGLPNDRFFAVRPEGSVSTLKIQRTERGDSAVYLCASSGGLAAETDTQYFGPGTRLTVL.

This clonotype came up many times. The genes are TRBV9 and TRBJ1-4, with D unresolved. The CDR3 covers 16 residues. Germline CDR1 SGDLS, CDR2 YYNGEE. V dropped 3 bases and J dropped 7 bases, with 19 bases sitting between them. The CDR3: CASSAEGGRGGEKLFF. As DNA, the CDR3 is TGTGCCAGCAGCGCCGAGGGAGGGCGTGGAGGTGAAAAACTGTTTTTT. The full variable domain, completed using reference TRBV9 and TRBJ1-4, is DSGVTQTPKHLITATGQRVTLRCSPRSGDLSVYWYQQSLDQGLQFLIQYYNGEERAKGNILERFSAQQFPDLHSELNLSSLELGDSALYFCASSAEGGRGGEKLFFGSGTQLSVL.

This clonotype was counted many times. The chain carries TRBV7-6 and TRBJ1-3; the D is unclear. Per germline, CDR1 SGHVS and CDR2 FNYEAQ. The CDR3 has 16 residues. The germline V and J ends were trimmed by 0 bases and 1 base, with 10 bases remaining between them. Here the CDR3 reads CASSLAAGASGNTIYF. The CDR3 nucleotides read TGTGCCAGCAGCTTAGCGGCCGGTGCTTCTGGAAACACCATATATTTT.

This sequence joins TRBV10-3 and TRBJ2-3, with 9 nucleotides matching TRBD2. Germline V gene data show CDR1 as ENHRY and CDR2 as SYGVKD. The CDR3 has 15 amino acids. V shed 6 bases, J shed 3 bases, and the junction held 7 bases outside the gene matches. The CDR3 nucleotides are TGTGCCATCAGGCCCCAGCGGGGGGAAACAGATACGCAGTATTTT. Protein: CAIRPQRGETDTQYF.

This clonotype was picked up a small number of times. The chain links TRBV12-3 or TRBV12-4 to TRBJ2-3; 9 bases are a match to TRBD2. This CDR3 has 16 amino acids. J gave up 3 bases and V 6 bases, and 10 bases lay outside the gene matches. The CDR3 DNA sequence: TGTGCCAGCAGGGTGGCTAGCGGGAAGACGACAGATACGCAGTATTTT. Residues: CASRVASGKTTDTQYF.

This clonotype was observed a few times. The chain carries TRBV6-1 and TRBJ2-3, with 7 bases lining up with TRBD1. This CDR3 is built from 16 residues. Trimming at V came to 4 bases and at J to 2 bases, leaving 9 bases not matched to a gene. The germline CDR1 and CDR2 sequences are MNHNS and SASEGT. For the CDR3, the DNA is TGTGCCAGCAGTGGAATAAAACAGGGGATCACAGATACGCAGTATTTT. Translation: CASSGIKQGITDTQYF.

This clonotype appeared many times. This sequence joins TRBV3-1 and TRBJ2-3, with D maybe TRBD2 (5 bases). Per the germline V gene, CDR1 is LGHDT and CDR2 is YNNKEL (reference sequence). The V gene lost 1 base and the J gene lost 11 bases, with 13 bases spanning the gap. This CDR3 region has 13 residues. The CDR3 DNA sequence: TGTGCCAGCAGCCAAGGGAGGACCCTCCAGCAGTATTTT. This codes for CASSQGRTLQQYF.

This sequence joins TRBV7-9 and TRBJ2-3; D is perhaps TRBD1 (6 bases). The CDR3 is 15 residues long. In germline, CDR1 is SEHNR, CDR2 FQNEAQ (reference sequence). The V and J ends lost 3 bases and 1 base respectively, with 11 bases between them. The CDR3 nucleotides read TGTGCCAGCAGCTTGAACAGGGACCGCACAGATACGCAGTATTTT. Translation: CASSLNRDRTDTQYF.

The CDR3 is CSVYGMAEGYEQYF. The CDR3 coding sequence is TGCAGTGTCTACGGGATGGCGGAGGGCTACGAGCAGTACTTC. V gene TRBV20-1 combines with J gene TRBJ2-7; D perhaps matches TRBD2 (6 bases). Deletions cut 7 bases from V and 3 bases from J, with 19 bases between. This CDR3 is 14 amino acids long. CDR1 is DFQATT, CDR2 SNEGSKA, per germline (reference sequence).

To note about this clonotype: Sequence at one end of the junction differs from germline and may be a read error. The chain joins TRBV6-2 or TRBV6-3 to TRBJ1-5; TRBD1 agrees at 10 bases. This CDR3 is built from 17 residues. CDR1 MNHEY and CDR2 SVGEGT come from the germline V gene. The CDR3 DNA sequence: TGTGCTAGCAGTATCCGGACAGGGGGGTTCGGCAATCAGCCCCAGCATTTT. As protein: CASSIRTGGFGNQPQHF.

The gene calls are TRBV29-1 and TRBJ2-7; 7 bases align to TRBD1. Looked up from germline, CDR1 is SQVTM and CDR2 is ANQGSEA. This CDR3 contains 14 residues. With V trimmed by 2 bases and J by 2 bases, 6 bases remained unmatched. The CDR3 loop is CSVELGQLTYEQYF. In nucleotides, the CDR3 is TGCAGCGTTGAACTGGGACAGCTAACCTACGAGCAGTACTTC.

This clonotype was recorded at least ten times. This chain connects TRBV6-1 to TRBJ1-1, with D hard to call. V lost 7 bases to trimming and J lost 4 bases, with 19 bases between them. The CDR3 consists of 15 residues. CDR1 is MNHNS and CDR2 is SASEGT in the germline V gene. CDR3 amino acids: CASTRLRSAGTEAFF. CDR3 in DNA: TGTGCCAGCACACGTCTCCGCAGCGCCGGCACTGAAGCTTTCTTT.

This clonotype ranks as medium-sized. The V gene is TRBV5-1, the J gene TRBJ2-1; weak D call: TRBD1 (6 bases). The CDR3 totals 15 residues. V was pared by 0 bases and J by 6 bases, with 13 bases between. The V gene's germline CDR1 is SGHRS and CDR2 YFSETQ. CDR3 in amino acids: CASSLETGLPNEQFF. The CDR3 nucleotides read TGCGCCAGCAGCTTGGAGACAGGCCTACCCAATGAGCAGTTCTTC.

In this sample, this clonotype turned up a few times. This may come from a read error, since a much larger clone is one base off. This chain uses TRBV5-1 with TRBJ2-7; 8 bases are shared with TRBD1. Germline V gene lookup returns CDR1 SGHRS and CDR2 YFSETQ. There are 14 residues in the CDR3. CDR3 sequence: CASSPSSGGGERYF. The DNA for the CDR3 is TGCGCCAGCAGCCCGTCCTCAGGGGGCGGCGAGCGGTACTTC.

CDR3: CASSEAMDGYTGELFF. CDR3 DNA sequence: TGTGCCAGCAGTGAAGCAATGGACGGTTACACCGGGGAGCTGTTTTTT. The rearrangement uses TRBV6-1 and TRBJ2-2; D uncertain. From germline, CDR1 is MNHNS and CDR2 SASEGT. This CDR3 has 16 residues. V lost 0 bases to trimming and J lost 3 bases, with 11 bases between them.

For this clonotype: In this CDR3 the conserved last residue, phenylalanine or tryptophan, is missing, so a read error is likely. This chain connects TRBV5-1 to TRBJ1-2, with 10 bases aligning to TRBD1. This CDR3 region has 12 residues. CDR1 and CDR2 (germline): SGHRS, YFSETQ. J was trimmed by 11 bases and V by 5 bases; bases with no gene match: 6. The CDR3 here is CASRTGQGEYTL. In DNA form, the CDR3 reads TGCGCCAGCAGGACTGGACAGGGGGAGTACACCCTC.

This clonotype was seen repeatedly, ten times or more. The chain carries TRBV6-5 and TRBJ1-1; D is ambiguous. The V end was cut by 6 bases, the J end by 1 base, with 9 bases between. Germline-derived CDR1 and CDR2 are MNHEY and SVGAGI. The CDR3 is made up of 13 amino acids. The CDR3 bases are TGTGCCAGCAGCTTTTGGAGGAACACTGAAGCTTTCTTT. It is translated as CASSFWRNTEAFF.

This chain links TRBV5-1 with TRBJ2-7, with D perhaps TRBD1 or TRBD2 (5 bases each). The CDR3 runs to 12 residues. Germline CDR1 and CDR2: SGHRS and YFSETQ. V was shortened by 8 bases and J by 6 bases, with 15 bases between the two germline ends. The CDR3: CASRPPRGEQYF. In nucleotides, the CDR3 is TGCGCCAGTCGGCCCCCGAGGGGCGAGCAGTACTTC.